These 9 T cell receptor beta chains were sequenced from one sample in a study of PD-L1 blockade in urothelial cancer. TCRdb's table, derived via immunoSEQ multiplex PCR, lists solely in-frame clones and lacks some. In the table there are 35,000 to 55,000 clones, roughly 86% of which are singletons. Specimen: PBMCs, collected around atezolizumab (anti-PD-L1) treatment. Every receptor here comes from a man aged 70-80 years with urothelial cancer.

The rearrangement uses TRBV7-3 and TRBJ2-2; D may be TRBD2 (6 bases). Germline values: CDR1 SGHTA, CDR2 FQGTGA. This CDR3 comprises 14 residues. V gave up 5 bases and J gave up 5 bases, with 12 bases separating them. Here the CDR3 DNA reads TGTGCCAGCAGCCGAAGCGGGCTAACCGGGGAGCTGTTTTTT. Its protein product is CASSRSGLTGELFF.

This rearrangement joins TRBV10-3 to TRBJ2-3; D gene uncertain. V was pared by 6 bases and J by 4 bases, with 11 bases between. Germline values: CDR1 ENHRY, CDR2 SYGVKD. This CDR3 has 13 residues. Here the CDR3 reads CAISESRSDTQYF. CDR3 DNA: TGTGCCATCAGCGAATCGCGGTCAGATACGCAGTATTTT.

The CDR3 region is CATSREGGGELFF. CDR3 nucleotides: TGTGCCACCAGCAGAGAGGGAGGCGGGGAGCTGTTTTTT. This sequence joins TRBV15 and TRBJ2-2, with a weak D call TRBD2 (6 bases). The CDR3 runs to 13 residues. Trimming took 0 bases from V and 7 from J, leaving 6 bases between them. Germline assignment: CDR1 LNHNV and CDR2 YYDKDF (reference sequence). Together with reference TRBV15 and TRBJ2-2, the CDR3 gives the full variable domain: DAMVIQNPRYQVTQFGKPVTLSCSQTLNHNVMYWYQQKSSQAPKLLFHYYDKDFNNEADTPDNFQSRRPNTSFCFLDIRSPGLGDTAMYLCATSREGGGELFFGEGSRLTVL.

CDR3 sequence: CASSYNRNGYTF. CDR3 sequence (DNA): TGTGCCAGCAGTTACAACAGGAACGGCTACACCTTC. The chain recombines TRBV6-5 with TRBJ1-2, with a possible D match to TRBD1 (5 bases). Trimming cost V 2 bases and J 8 bases, with 9 bases left between them. The germline V gene encodes CDR1 MNHEY and CDR2 SVGAGI. The CDR3 is 12 residues long.

The chain has TRBV15 and TRBJ1-1; maybe TRBD1 (5 bases). The V and J ends lost 2 bases and 0 bases respectively, with 10 bases between them. The germline gives CDR1 LNHNV, CDR2 YYDKDF (reference sequence). The CDR3 is 15 residues long. The DNA of the CDR3 is TGTGCCACCAGCAGACAGACAGATATGAACACTGAAGCTTTCTTT. Protein sequence: CATSRQTDMNTEAFF.

The chain has TRBV27 and TRBJ2-3, with D possibly matching TRBD1 (6 bases). V gave up 5 bases and J gave up 0 bases, with 21 bases separating them. The CDR3 is 18 residues long. Germline V gives CDR1 MNHEY, CDR2 SMNVEV (reference sequence). The CDR3 DNA is TGTGCCAGCAGTCGTCCCGGGTTCTCGGGACACAGCACAGATACGCAGTATTTT. It encodes CASSRPGFSGHSTDTQYF.

V is TRBV7-8 and J is TRBJ2-7; 12 nucleotides line up with TRBD1. The CDR3 loop spans 14 amino acids. The ends lost 5 bases at V and 7 bases at J; junction bases unmatched: 6. Germline V gene lookup returns CDR1 SGHVS and CDR2 FQNEAQ. The CDR3 region has the DNA TGTGCCAGCAGCGCGGGACAGGGGGCTGGGGAGCAGTACTTC. Its translation: CASSAGQGAGEQYF.

The chain is built from TRBV27 and TRBJ1-2; 9 bases are shared with TRBD1. The CDR3 spans 15 residues. Germline loops: CDR1 MNHEY, CDR2 SMNVEV (reference sequence). With V trimmed by 10 bases and J by 4 bases, 13 bases remained unmatched. CDR3 DNA sequence: TGTGCCACCAAGGGGGACACGACAGGGGGCTATGGCTACACCTTC. This translates into CATKGDTTGGYGYTF.

The genes are TRBV28 and TRBJ1-1; a weak D match, TRBD1 (6 bases). Germline CDR1 and CDR2: MDHEN and SYDVKM. This CDR3 comprises 14 residues. V gave up 3 bases and J gave up 6 bases, with 14 bases separating them. The CDR3: CASSFVGAFAEAFF. CDR3 coding DNA: TGTGCCAGCAGTTTTGTGGGGGCATTCGCTGAAGCTTTCTTT.